Following are 19 T cell receptor beta chains from one sample sequenced in a study of blood T cell repertoires in COVID-19. Sequencing used immunoSEQ multiplex PCR; TCRdb keeps in-frame clones, though not all of them. The sample has 35,000 to 50,000 clones; roughly nine tenths are singletons. The sample comprised peripheral blood. Receptors were obtained from a woman in her twenties or thirties in a cohort sampled during active COVID-19.

The CDR3 reads CASSRGTGGMNTEAFF. The CDR3 nucleotides are TGTGCCAGCAGCCGAGGGACAGGGGGGATGAACACTGAAGCTTTCTTT. The rearrangement links TRBV7-9 to TRBJ1-1, with 11 bases fitting TRBD1. Per germline, CDR1 SEHNR and CDR2 FQNEAQ (reference sequence). With 5 bases clipped from V and 0 bases from J, the junction kept 5 bases outside the gene matches. CDR3 size: 16 residues.

A single count supports this clone. This chain's CDR3 is CASQRQGSSPLHF. The CDR3 nucleotides are TGTGCCAGCCAGAGACAGGGCAGTTCACCCCTCCACTTT. The V gene is TRBV12-3 or TRBV12-4, the J gene TRBJ1-6; 7 nucleotides line up with TRBD1. The ends lost 8 bases at V and 9 bases at J; junction bases unmatched: 7. The CDR3 length is 13 residues.

The rearrangement joins TRBV5-1 to TRBJ1-1; 7 bases match TRBD1. The CDR3 contains 14 residues. J gave up 1 base and V 4 bases, and 4 bases lay outside the gene matches. Germline CDR1 is SGHRS and CDR2 is YFSETQ. The chain's CDR3 is CASSRTGGNTEAFF. For the CDR3, the DNA is TGCGCCAGCAGCAGGACAGGTGGGAACACTGAAGCTTTCTTT.

The chain has TRBV15 and TRBJ2-3; 9 positions agree with TRBD1. The CDR3 length is 19 residues. V was pared by 2 bases and J by 4 bases, with 16 bases of the junction left unmatched. CDR1 and CDR2 from the germline V gene are LNHNV and YYDKDF (reference sequence). The CDR3 here is CATSRPLFETGGAADTQYF. The DNA for the CDR3 is TGTGCCACCAGCAGACCCCTTTTCGAAACAGGGGGCGCGGCAGATACGCAGTATTTT.

The chain has TRBV7-3 and TRBJ2-1, with D tentatively TRBD2 (5 bases). The CDR3 has 14 amino acids. The V and J ends lost 4 bases and 2 bases respectively, with 9 bases between them. Germline loops: CDR1 SGHTA, CDR2 FQGTGA. The CDR3 spells CASSSPGTYNEQFF. DNA for the CDR3: TGTGCCAGCAGCTCCCCCGGGACCTACAATGAGCAGTTCTTC.

The chain has TRBV7-6 and TRBJ2-2; D perhaps matches TRBD1 (6 bases). V was shortened by 1 base and J by 2 bases, with 11 bases between the two germline ends. The CDR3 loop spans 16 amino acids. The germline V gene encodes CDR1 SGHVS and CDR2 FNYEAQ. The CDR3 bases are TGTGCCAGCAGCTTAGTTGGGGGCAGCAACACCGGGGAGCTGTTTTTT. It translates to CASSLVGGSNTGELFF.

V is TRBV11-2 and J is TRBJ2-1, with D hard to call. V was pared by 1 base and J by 9 bases, with 10 bases between. The CDR3 is 13 residues long. The germline CDR1 and CDR2 sequences are SGHAT and FQNNGV. The CDR3 protein is CASSLGLIGEQFF. CDR3 in DNA: TGTGCCAGCAGCTTAGGCCTTATCGGTGAGCAGTTCTTC.

The chain carries TRBV7-9 and TRBJ1-1, with D possibly matching TRBD1 (6 bases). In germline, CDR1 is SEHNR, CDR2 FQNEAQ (reference sequence). The V end was cut by 3 bases, the J end by 8 bases, with 10 bases between. CDR3 length: 12 amino acids. In DNA form, the CDR3 reads TGTGCCAGCAGCTTCGGCCAGGGGGAAGCTTTCTTT. Translating it yields CASSFGQGEAFF.

The chain combines TRBV5-1 with TRBJ1-1, with TRBD1 matching over 8 bases. V was clipped by 0 bases and J by 4 bases; unmatched bases: 5. The CDR3 covers 15 residues. CDR1 is SGHRS, CDR2 YFSETQ, per germline. The CDR3 loop is CASSLATGGGTEAFF. CDR3 coding DNA: TGCGCCAGCAGCTTGGCCACAGGGGGAGGCACTGAAGCTTTCTTT.

The J gene is TRBJ1-2, the V gene TRBV28; D not resolved. V was clipped by 6 bases and J by 4 bases, with 15 bases between them. CDR1 is MDHEN and CDR2 is SYDVKM in the germline V gene. CDR3 length: 14 amino acids. The CDR3 loop is CASREPGVGYGYTF. CDR3 DNA sequence: TGTGCCAGCAGGGAACCTGGAGTAGGCTATGGCTACACCTTC.

This clone has just one count. The J gene is TRBJ2-5, the V gene TRBV4-1, with TRBD1 matching 8 bases. V lost 4 bases to trimming and J lost 5 bases; unmatched junction nucleotides: 12. The CDR3 is made up of 16 amino acids. CDR1 and CDR2 (germline): MGHRA, YSYEKL. The CDR3 coding sequence is TGCGCCAGCAGCCGAGAACAGGGGGTAGGTCGGGAGACCCAGTACTTC. Translated, it gives CASSREQGVGRETQYF.

The chain employs TRBV7-9 and TRBJ2-1; 10 bases match TRBD2. Trimming removed 1 base from V and 4 bases from J; junction bases left unmatched: 1. CDR1 SEHNR and CDR2 FQNEAQ come from the germline V gene (reference sequence). CDR3 length equals 15 residues. The CDR3 protein is CASSLVAGGYNEQFF. The DNA of the CDR3 is TGTGCCAGCAGCTTAGTAGCGGGAGGTTACAATGAGCAGTTCTTC. Using reference TRBV7-9 and TRBJ2-1 for the parts outside the CDR3, the full variable domain is DTGVSQNPRHKITKRGQNVTFRCDPISEHNRLYWYRQTLGQGPEFLTYFQNEAQLEKSRLLSDRFSAERPKGSFSTLEIQRTEQGDSAMYLCASSLVAGGYNEQFFGPGTRLTVL.

The V call is TRBV6-6, the J call TRBJ2-3; TRBD1 is a possible D gene (6 bases). V dropped 6 bases and J dropped 3 bases, with 10 bases sitting between them. This CDR3 has 13 amino acids. Germline loops: CDR1 MNHNY, CDR2 SVGAGI (reference sequence). CDR3 region: CASSLQGTDTQYF. The CDR3 nucleotides are TGTGCCAGCAGCCTACAGGGAACAGATACGCAGTATTTT.

This clone has only one observation. The gene calls are TRBV28 and TRBJ2-7; 11 bases match TRBD1. The CDR3 has 15 amino acids. The ends lost 7 bases at V and 3 bases at J; junction bases unmatched: 8. CDR1 MDHEN and CDR2 SYDVKM come from the germline V gene. The CDR3 protein is CASTKAGTGGYEQYF. As DNA, the CDR3 is TGTGCCAGCACCAAAGCCGGGACAGGGGGCTACGAGCAGTACTTC.

This clone was picked up one time. The chain has TRBV9 and TRBJ1-5, with 9 positions matching TRBD1. CDR1 is SGDLS, CDR2 YYNGEE, per germline. V trimming: 4 bases; J trimming: 4 bases; junction bases outside the gene matches: 6. CDR3 length: 15 residues. The CDR3 spells CASSRGQGTNQPQHF. The CDR3 nucleotides read TGTGCCAGCAGCAGGGGACAGGGTACGAATCAGCCCCAGCATTTT.

This clone was detected once. The chain combines TRBV19 with TRBJ2-3; 8 bases are a match to TRBD1. Germline CDR1 and CDR2: LNHDA and SQIVND (reference sequence). The junction had 11 bases not matched to a gene; V was cut back by 5 bases and J by 4 bases. The CDR3 extends over 16 amino acids. In DNA, the CDR3 is TGTGCCAGTAGTTCAAGTGGACAGGGATCAGCAGATACGCAGTATTTT. It encodes CASSSSGQGSADTQYF.

The J gene is TRBJ2-5, the V gene TRBV5-1, with a possible D match to TRBD2 (6 bases). Germline CDR1 and CDR2: SGHRS and YFSETQ. The germline V and J ends were trimmed by 4 bases and 6 bases, with 22 bases remaining between them. The CDR3 covers 16 residues. The CDR3 protein is CASSPQVSPGVKTQYF. CDR3 DNA: TGCGCCAGCAGCCCCCAGGTTAGTCCGGGGGTAAAGACCCAGTACTTC.

V is TRBV4-2 and J is TRBJ2-6, with D perhaps TRBD2 (5 bases). The germline V gene encodes CDR1 LGHNA and CDR2 YNFKEQ. The CDR3 loop spans 16 amino acids. The V and J ends lost 0 bases and 2 bases respectively, with 8 bases between them. The CDR3 region is CASSQDVGAGANVLTF. The DNA of the CDR3 is TGTGCCAGCAGCCAAGATGTCGGGGCTGGGGCCAACGTCCTGACTTTC.

The genes are TRBV30 and TRBJ2-2; TRBD2 might be the D (6 bases). The germline V and J ends were trimmed by 3 bases and 1 base, with 9 bases remaining between them. The CDR3 spans 14 residues. In germline, CDR1 is GTSNPN, CDR2 SVGIG (reference sequence). The CDR3: CAWRGAGNTGELFF. DNA of the CDR3: TGTGCCTGGAGGGGAGCGGGGAACACCGGGGAGCTGTTTTTT.